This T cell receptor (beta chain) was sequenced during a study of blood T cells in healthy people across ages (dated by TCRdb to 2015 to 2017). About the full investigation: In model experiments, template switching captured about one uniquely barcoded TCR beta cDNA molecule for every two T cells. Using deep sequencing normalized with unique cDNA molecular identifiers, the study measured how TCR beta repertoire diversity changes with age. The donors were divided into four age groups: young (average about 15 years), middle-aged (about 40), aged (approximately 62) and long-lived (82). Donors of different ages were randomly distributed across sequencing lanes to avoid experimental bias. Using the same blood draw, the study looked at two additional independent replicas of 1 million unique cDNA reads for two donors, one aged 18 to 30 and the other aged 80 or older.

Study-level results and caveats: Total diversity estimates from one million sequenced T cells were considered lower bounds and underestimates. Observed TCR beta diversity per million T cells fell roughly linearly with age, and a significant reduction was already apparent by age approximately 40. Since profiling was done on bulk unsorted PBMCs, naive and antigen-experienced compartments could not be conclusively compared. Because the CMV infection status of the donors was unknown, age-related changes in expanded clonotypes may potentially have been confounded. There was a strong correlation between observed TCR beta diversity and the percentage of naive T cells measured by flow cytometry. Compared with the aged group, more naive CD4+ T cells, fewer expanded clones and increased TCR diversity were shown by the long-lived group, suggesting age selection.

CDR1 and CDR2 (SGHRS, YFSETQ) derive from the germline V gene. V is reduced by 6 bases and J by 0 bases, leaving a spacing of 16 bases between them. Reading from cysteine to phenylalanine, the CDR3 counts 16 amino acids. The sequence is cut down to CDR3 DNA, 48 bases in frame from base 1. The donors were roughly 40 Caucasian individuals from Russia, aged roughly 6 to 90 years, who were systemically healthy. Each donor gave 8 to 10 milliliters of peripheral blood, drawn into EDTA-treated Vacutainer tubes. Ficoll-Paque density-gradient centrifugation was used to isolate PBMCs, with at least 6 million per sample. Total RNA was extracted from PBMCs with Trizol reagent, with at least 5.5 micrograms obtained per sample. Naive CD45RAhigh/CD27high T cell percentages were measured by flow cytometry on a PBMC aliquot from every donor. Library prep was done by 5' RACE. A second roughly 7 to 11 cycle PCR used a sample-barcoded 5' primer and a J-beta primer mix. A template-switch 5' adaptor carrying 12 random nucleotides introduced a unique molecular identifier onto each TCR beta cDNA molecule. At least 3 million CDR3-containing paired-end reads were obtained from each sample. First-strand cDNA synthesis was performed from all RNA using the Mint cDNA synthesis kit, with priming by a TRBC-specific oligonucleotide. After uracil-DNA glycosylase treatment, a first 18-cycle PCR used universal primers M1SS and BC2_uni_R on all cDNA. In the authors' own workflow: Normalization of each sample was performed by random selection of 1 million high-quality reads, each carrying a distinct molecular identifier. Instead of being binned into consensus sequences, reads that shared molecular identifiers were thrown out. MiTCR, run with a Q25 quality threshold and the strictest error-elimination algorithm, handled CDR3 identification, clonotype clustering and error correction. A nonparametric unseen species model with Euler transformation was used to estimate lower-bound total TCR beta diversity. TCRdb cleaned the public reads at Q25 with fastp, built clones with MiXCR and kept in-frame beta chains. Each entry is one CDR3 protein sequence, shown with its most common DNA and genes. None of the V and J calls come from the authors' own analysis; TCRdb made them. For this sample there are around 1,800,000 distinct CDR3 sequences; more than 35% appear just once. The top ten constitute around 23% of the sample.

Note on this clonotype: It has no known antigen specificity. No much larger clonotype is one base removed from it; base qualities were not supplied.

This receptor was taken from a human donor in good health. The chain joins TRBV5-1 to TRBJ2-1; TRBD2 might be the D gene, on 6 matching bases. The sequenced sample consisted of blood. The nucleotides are TGCGCCAGCACATCATGGGGGGTAGGCTCCTACAATGAGCAGTTCTTC. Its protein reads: CASTSWGVGSYNEQFF.